The 11 T cell receptor beta chains given below trace back to one sample, sequenced in a study of breast tumors, draining lymph nodes, adjacent tissues. Axillary draining lymph nodes of breast cancer patients supplied the node samples. Via MiXCR, TCRdb re-called the multiplex PCR reads, giving one row per CDR3 protein. The sample carries 85,000 to 120,000 distinct CDR3 sequences, more than 30% recorded once. The sequenced sample was axillary lymph node tissue. The receptors were sampled from a female donor with breast cancer. Some clones in this sample may be carry-over from other donors' samples.

At least ten counts were recorded for this clonotype. The rearrangement joins TRBV5-1 to TRBJ2-4, with D perhaps assigned TRBD1 or TRBD2 (5 bases each). Per germline, CDR1 SGHRS and CDR2 YFSETQ. Trimming pared 0 bases from V and 8 bases from J, leaving 12 bases between. The CDR3 covers 14 residues. The CDR3 loop reads CASSLVGGWDIQYF. DNA of the CDR3: TGCGCCAGCAGCTTGGTTGGGGGTTGGGACATTCAGTACTTC.

About this clonotype itself: This likely comes from a read error, as the CDR3 has no conserved phenylalanine or tryptophan at its end. This rearrangement joins TRBV2 to TRBJ2-1; D uncertain. CDR1 and CDR2 (germline): SNHLY, FYNNEI. The CDR3 covers 14 residues. CDR3 in DNA: TGTGTCAGCAGAAGGTTCGAGGATGGCAATGAGCAGTTCCTC. Protein: CVSRRFEDGNEQFL.

About this clonotype: This may arise from a read error, as a much more abundant clone is one base away. The conserved phenylalanine or tryptophan is not found at the CDR3 terminus, so this likely reflects a read error. This chain joins TRBV27 and TRBJ2-1, with a tentative D call TRBD2 (6 bases). This CDR3 is 14 amino acids long. Looked up from germline, CDR1 is MNHEY and CDR2 is SMNVEV (reference sequence). CDR3: CSSQDGGNYNEQFL. The CDR3 DNA sequence: TGTTCCTCTCAAGATGGGGGGAACTACAATGAGCAGTTCCTC.

This clonotype has at least ten counts. This chain connects TRBV19 to TRBJ2-7, with D possibly being TRBD2 (5 bases). This CDR3 region has 14 residues. Germline values: CDR1 LNHDA, CDR2 SQIVND (reference sequence). V dropped 6 bases and J dropped 1 base, with 13 bases sitting between them. The CDR3 loop is CASSHGVRSYEQYF. The CDR3 DNA reads as TGTGCCAGTAGCCACGGGGTTCGTTCCTACGAGCAGTACTTC.

This clonotype showed up many times. In nucleotides, the CDR3 is TGTGCCACCAGTGACTTCCCCTATGGCTACACCTTC. The encoded protein is CATSDFPYGYTF. This chain joins TRBV24-1 and TRBJ1-2; D is unresolved. CDR3 length: 12 amino acids. Germline CDR1 is KGHDR and CDR2 is SFDVKD. V lost 4 bases, J lost 4 bases, and 6 bases lay in between.

This clonotype was counted ten times or more. This chain joins TRBV9 and TRBJ2-2, with D tentatively TRBD1 (6 bases). The CDR3 runs 16 residues. Germline-derived CDR1 and CDR2 are SGDLS and YYNGEE. V was cut by 0 bases and J by 3 bases, with 12 bases left in between. CDR3 loop: CASSVVRGPDTGELFF. The CDR3 nucleotides are TGTGCCAGCAGCGTAGTCAGGGGCCCGGACACCGGGGAGCTGTTTTTT.

The chain is built from TRBV3-1 and TRBJ1-6; D is undetermined. CDR1 and CDR2 (germline): LGHDT, YNNKEL (reference sequence). Trimming removed 1 base from V and 12 bases from J, with 19 bases in between. This CDR3 spans 16 amino acids. The CDR3 reads CASSQARSSGSGPLHF. The CDR3 DNA reads TGTGCCAGCAGCCAAGCGCGATCCAGTGGTTCAGGACCCCTCCACTTT. The whole variable domain, remainder taken from reference TRBV3-1 and TRBJ1-6, is DTAVSQTPKYLVTQMGNDKSIKCEQNLGHDTMYWYKQDSKKFLKIMFSYNNKELIINETVPNRFSPKSPDKAHLNLHINSLELGDSAVYFCASSQARSSGSGPLHFGNGTRLTVT.

Comment on this clonotype: It is unclear where the CDR3 begins or ends on the DNA, so no DNA is shown, and the CDR3 is as TCRdb lists it. The rearrangement joins TRBV19 to TRBJ2-5; the D segment call TRBD2 is taken from the table without a DNA check. The CDR3 contains 24 residues when both ends are counted. From germline, CDR1 is LNHDA and CDR2 SQIVND (reference sequence). The CDR3 loop is CASRKGMGTEAFFGQGEDQETQYF.

The V gene is TRBV6-1, the J gene TRBJ2-5, with TRBD1 matching 7 bases. The length of the CDR3 is 15 residues. Trimming at V came to 5 bases and at J to 7 bases, leaving 13 bases not matched to a gene. The V gene's germline CDR1 is MNHNS and CDR2 SASEGT. As DNA, the CDR3 is TGTGCCAGCAGTCCTTCCTACAGGGGCCCCGGGACCCAGTACTTC. This translates into CASSPSYRGPGTQYF.

DNA of the CDR3: TGTGCCAGCAGTTTGACAGGGGGGACCGGGGAGCTGTTTTTT. Translating it yields CASSLTGGTGELFF. This chain uses TRBV12-3 or TRBV12-4 with TRBJ2-2, with 9 bases aligning to TRBD1. This CDR3 is 14 amino acids long. V shed 3 bases, J shed 5 bases, and the junction held 1 base outside the gene matches.

This clonotype was counted between two and nine times. This may arise from a read error, as a much more abundant clone is one base away. The chain joins TRBV5-6 to TRBJ2-3; possible D gene TRBD2, 6 bases. Looked up from germline, CDR1 is SGHDT and CDR2 is YYEEEE. There are 17 residues in the CDR3. V was shortened by 4 bases and J by 2 bases, with 20 bases between the two germline ends. The CDR3 region is CASSMVAARTSTDTQYF. The CDR3 nucleotides are TGTGCCAGCAGCATGGTAGCGGCGCGCACCTCCACAGATACGCAGTATTTT.